This T cell receptor beta chain was sequenced during a study of response to subunit inactivated influenza vaccine (dated 2018 in TCRdb). In terms of the full investigation: To follow how T cells responded to a trivalent subunit inactivated influenza vaccine, the researchers relied on deep quantitative profiling of the T cell receptor repertoire. The full study reports these points: The authors suggested that each seasonal influenza vaccination may recruit only a limited number of new T cells.

This clonotype showed up just once. No antigen is known for it. Per-nucleotide qualities are absent, and no much larger clonotype sits a single base away. Resting on one read, the evidence is weak. The library was obtained by RT-PCR. Sequencing relied on an Illumina HiSeq 2500. TCRdb handled the public reads itself, with Q25 trimming in fastp and clone calling in MiXCR, and kept productive beta chains. Entries are consolidated by CDR3 protein sequence, retaining the most common genes and DNA. Present in this sample are almost 600,000 distinct CDR3 sequences, 11% to 15% of which were seen just once. In total, the top ten clones hold around 10% of the sample. The TCR was taken from a man aged 45-60 years who received an inactivated influenza vaccine. Donor details come from another sample of the same person, matched by shared clones. The input for sequencing was PBMCs from blood, taken less than 13 days after vaccination.

The sequenced DNA: TGTGCCAGCAGCCATCGGCAAAGGGTCACAGAGACCCAGTACTTC. This encodes CASSHRQRVTETQYF. This chain is built from TRBV28 and TRBJ2-5; no D segment can be confidently identified. From its cysteine to its phenylalanine, the CDR3 spans 15 amino acids. Only CDR3 DNA remains: 45 bases, in frame from the first base. At the junction V is shortened by 6 bases and J by 4 bases, with 18 bases in between. The germline V gene specifies MDHEN as CDR1 and SYDVKM as CDR2.